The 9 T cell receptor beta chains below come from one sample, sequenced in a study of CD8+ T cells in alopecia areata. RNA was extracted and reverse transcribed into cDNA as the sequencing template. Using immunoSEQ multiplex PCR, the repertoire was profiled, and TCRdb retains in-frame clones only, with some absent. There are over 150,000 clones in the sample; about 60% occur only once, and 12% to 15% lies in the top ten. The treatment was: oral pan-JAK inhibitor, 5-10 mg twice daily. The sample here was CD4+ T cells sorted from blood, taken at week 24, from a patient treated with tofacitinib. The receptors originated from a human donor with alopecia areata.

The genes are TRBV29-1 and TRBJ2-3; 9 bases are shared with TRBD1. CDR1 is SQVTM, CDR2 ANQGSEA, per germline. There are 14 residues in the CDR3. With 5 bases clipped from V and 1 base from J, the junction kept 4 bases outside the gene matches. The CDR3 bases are TGCAGCGTTCGCCGACAGGGGGGCACAGATACGCAGTATTTT. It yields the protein CSVRRQGGTDTQYF.

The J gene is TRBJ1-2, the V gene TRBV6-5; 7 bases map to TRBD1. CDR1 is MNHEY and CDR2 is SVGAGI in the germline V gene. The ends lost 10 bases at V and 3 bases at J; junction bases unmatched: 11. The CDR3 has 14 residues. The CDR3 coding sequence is TGTGCCACCCTGAGGACAGGAAGGGACTATGGCTACACCTTC. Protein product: CATLRTGRDYGYTF.

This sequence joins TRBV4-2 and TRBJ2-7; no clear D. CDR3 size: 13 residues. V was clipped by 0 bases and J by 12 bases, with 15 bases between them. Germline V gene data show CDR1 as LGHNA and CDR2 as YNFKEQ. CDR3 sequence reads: CASSQETESALYF. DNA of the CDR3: TGTGCCAGCAGCCAAGAGACGGAGTCCGCGCTGTACTTC.

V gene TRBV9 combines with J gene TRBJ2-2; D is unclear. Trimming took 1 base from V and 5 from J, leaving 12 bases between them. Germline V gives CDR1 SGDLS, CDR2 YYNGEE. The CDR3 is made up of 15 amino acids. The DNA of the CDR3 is TGTGCCAGCAGCGTAACATTCTTGGGAACCGGGGAGCTGTTTTTT. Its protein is CASSVTFLGTGELFF. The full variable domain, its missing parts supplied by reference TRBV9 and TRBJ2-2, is DSGVTQTPKHLITATGQRVTLRCSPRSGDLSVYWYQQSLDQGLQFLIQYYNGEERAKGNILERFSAQQFPDLHSELNLSSLELGDSALYFCASSVTFLGTGELFFGEGSRLTVL.

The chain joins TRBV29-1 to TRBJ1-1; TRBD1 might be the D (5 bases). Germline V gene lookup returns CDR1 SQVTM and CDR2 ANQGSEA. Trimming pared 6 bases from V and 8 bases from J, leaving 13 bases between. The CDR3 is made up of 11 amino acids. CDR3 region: CSVGKTEEAFF. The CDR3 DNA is TGCAGCGTGGGGAAGACAGAGGAAGCTTTCTTT.

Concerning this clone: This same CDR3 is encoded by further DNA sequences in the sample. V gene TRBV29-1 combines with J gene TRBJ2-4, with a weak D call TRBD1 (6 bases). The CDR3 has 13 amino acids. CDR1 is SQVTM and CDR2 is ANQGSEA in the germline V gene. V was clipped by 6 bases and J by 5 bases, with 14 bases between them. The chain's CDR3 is CSVNRVGENIQYF. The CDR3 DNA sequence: TGCAGCGTCAACAGGGTGGGGGAAAACATTCAGTACTTC.

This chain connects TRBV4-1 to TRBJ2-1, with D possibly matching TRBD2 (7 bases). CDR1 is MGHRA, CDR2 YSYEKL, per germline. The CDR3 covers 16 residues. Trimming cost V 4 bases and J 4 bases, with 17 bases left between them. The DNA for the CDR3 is TGCGCCAGCAGCCCCCAGTCGGCGGGGGCTTACAATGAGCAGTTCTTC. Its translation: CASSPQSAGAYNEQFF.

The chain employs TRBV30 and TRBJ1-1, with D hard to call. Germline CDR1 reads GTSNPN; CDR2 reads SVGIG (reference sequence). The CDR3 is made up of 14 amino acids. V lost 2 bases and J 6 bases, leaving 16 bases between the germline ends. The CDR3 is CAWSYKSFASEAFF. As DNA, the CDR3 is TGTGCCTGGAGTTACAAGAGTTTTGCTTCTGAAGCTTTCTTT. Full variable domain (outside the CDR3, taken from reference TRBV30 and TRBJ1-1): SQTIHQWPATLVQPVGSPLSLECTVEGTSNPNLYWYRQAAGRGLQLLFYSVGIGQISSEVPQNLSASRPQDRQFILSSKKLLLSDSGFYLCAWSYKSFASEAFFGQGTRLTVV.

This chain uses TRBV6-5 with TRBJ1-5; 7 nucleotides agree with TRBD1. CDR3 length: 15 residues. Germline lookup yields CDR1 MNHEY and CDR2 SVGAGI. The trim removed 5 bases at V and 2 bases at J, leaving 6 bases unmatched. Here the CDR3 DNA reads TGTGCCAGCAGTGCTCTCAGGGGGGGCAATCAGCCCCAGCATTTT. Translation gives CASSALRGGNQPQHF.